This TCR beta chain was captured by sequencing in a study of T cell repertoires in cytomegalovirus infection (dated 2019 in TCRdb). Looking at the study overall: Donor HLA type was relevant to the analysis, as public TCR beta signatures indicated carriage of CMV infection together with the matching HLA type. Broad study findings and their caveats: Cumulative frequency of public TCR beta family members discriminated carriers of CMV infection plus the relevant HLA type in this cohort and an independent approximately 340-donor cohort. The ex vivo response was dominated by HLA-C-restricted CMV-specific TCR beta clonotypes, and the single most frequent clonotype in two of eight donors was supplied by these HLA-C-restricted clonotypes.

V is reduced by 5 bases and J by 7 bases, leaving a spacing of 20 bases between them. According to the germline V gene (reference sequence), CDR1 reads SEHNR and CDR2 reads FQNEAQ. The CDR3 holds 15 amino acids from the cysteine to the phenylalanine. CDR3 DNA is the only sequence kept; it has 45 bases, read in frame from the first base. Sequenced on an Illumina HiSeq 1500. Using fastp trimming at Q25 and MiXCR clonotype assembly, TCRdb reanalyzed the public sequencing data and kept in-frame beta chains. Every distinct CDR3 protein forms one entry, paired with its most common genes and DNA. The sample yields roughly 720,000 distinct CDR3 sequences; 35% to 45% were counted once. Around 2.8% of the sample goes to the ten largest clones. Note on this clonotype: The specificity of this receptor is unknown. The sample holds no much larger clone one base away, and base qualities are not on file.

The chain couples TRBV7-9 to TRBJ1-2, with the D gene call left open. The receptor was isolated from a human donor in good health (CMV status not recorded). Some clones in this sample may be carry-over from other donors' samples. Input material: PBMCs. The nucleotide sequence reads TGTGCCAGCAGCACGCGGGGTGCGGGTTCGTTTGGCTACACCTTC. Its translation is CASSTRGAGSFGYTF.